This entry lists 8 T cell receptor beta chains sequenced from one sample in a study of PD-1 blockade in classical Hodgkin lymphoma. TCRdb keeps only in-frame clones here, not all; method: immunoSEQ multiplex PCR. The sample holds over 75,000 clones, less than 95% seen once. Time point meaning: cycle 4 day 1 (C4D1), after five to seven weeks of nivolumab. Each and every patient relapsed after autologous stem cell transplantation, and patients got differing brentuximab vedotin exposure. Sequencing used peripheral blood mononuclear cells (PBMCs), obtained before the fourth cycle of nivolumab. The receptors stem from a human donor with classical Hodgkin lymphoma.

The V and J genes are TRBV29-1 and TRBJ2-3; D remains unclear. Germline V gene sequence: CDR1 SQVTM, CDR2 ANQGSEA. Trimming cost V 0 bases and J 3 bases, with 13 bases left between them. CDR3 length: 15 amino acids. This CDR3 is CSVEEGPSRTDTQYF. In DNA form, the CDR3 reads TGCAGCGTTGAAGAGGGCCCATCCCGGACAGATACGCAGTATTTT.

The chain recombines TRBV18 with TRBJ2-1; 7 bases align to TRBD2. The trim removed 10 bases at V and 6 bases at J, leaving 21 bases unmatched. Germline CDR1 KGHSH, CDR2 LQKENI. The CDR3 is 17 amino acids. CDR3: CANSTSPGTIILNEQFF. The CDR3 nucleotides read TGTGCCAACTCGACTAGCCCCGGGACTATCATCCTCAATGAGCAGTTCTTC.

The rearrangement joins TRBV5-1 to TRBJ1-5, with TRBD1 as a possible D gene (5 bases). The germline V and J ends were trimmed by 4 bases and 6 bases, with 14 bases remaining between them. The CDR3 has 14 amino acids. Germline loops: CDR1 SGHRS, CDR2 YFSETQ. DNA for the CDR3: TGCGCCAGCAGCCTGTACGGGGGAGGTCAGCCCCAGCATTTT. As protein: CASSLYGGGQPQHF.

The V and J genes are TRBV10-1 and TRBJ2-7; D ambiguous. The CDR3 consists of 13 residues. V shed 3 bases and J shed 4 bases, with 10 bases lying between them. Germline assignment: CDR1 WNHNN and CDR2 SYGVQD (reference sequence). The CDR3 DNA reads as TGCGCCAGCAGTGAAGTTGTGGAGTACGAGCAGTACTTC. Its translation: CASSEVVEYEQYF.

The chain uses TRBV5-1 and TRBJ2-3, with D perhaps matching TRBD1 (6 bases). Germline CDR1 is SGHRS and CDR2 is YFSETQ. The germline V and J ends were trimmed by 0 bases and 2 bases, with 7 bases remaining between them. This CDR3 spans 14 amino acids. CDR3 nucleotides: TGCGCCAGCAGCTTGGACAGGGCCACAGATACGCAGTATTTT. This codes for CASSLDRATDTQYF.

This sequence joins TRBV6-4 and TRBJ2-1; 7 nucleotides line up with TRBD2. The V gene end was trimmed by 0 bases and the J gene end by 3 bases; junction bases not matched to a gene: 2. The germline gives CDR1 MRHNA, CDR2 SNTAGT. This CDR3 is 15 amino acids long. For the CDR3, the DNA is TGTGCCAGCAGTGACTCCGGCGGGGGCTACAATGAGCAGTTCTTC. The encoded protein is CASSDSGGGYNEQFF.

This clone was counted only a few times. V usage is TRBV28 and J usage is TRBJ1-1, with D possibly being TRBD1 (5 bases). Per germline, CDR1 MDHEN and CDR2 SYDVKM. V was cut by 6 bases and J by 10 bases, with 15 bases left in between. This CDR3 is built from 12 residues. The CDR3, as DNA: TGTGCCAGCAGCGTTGAAGGGGTAGGAGCTTTCTTT. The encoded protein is CASSVEGVGAFF.

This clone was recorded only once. The CDR3 DNA follows: TGTGCCAGCAGCTTAGGGGACAGGGCCCCTCAGTACTTC. Its protein is CASSLGDRAPQYF. The chain couples TRBV7-6 to TRBJ2-5; TRBD1 aligns across 9 bases. The germline gives CDR1 SGHVS, CDR2 FNYEAQ. The CDR3 spans 13 residues. The trim removed 1 base at V and 11 bases at J, leaving 5 bases unmatched.